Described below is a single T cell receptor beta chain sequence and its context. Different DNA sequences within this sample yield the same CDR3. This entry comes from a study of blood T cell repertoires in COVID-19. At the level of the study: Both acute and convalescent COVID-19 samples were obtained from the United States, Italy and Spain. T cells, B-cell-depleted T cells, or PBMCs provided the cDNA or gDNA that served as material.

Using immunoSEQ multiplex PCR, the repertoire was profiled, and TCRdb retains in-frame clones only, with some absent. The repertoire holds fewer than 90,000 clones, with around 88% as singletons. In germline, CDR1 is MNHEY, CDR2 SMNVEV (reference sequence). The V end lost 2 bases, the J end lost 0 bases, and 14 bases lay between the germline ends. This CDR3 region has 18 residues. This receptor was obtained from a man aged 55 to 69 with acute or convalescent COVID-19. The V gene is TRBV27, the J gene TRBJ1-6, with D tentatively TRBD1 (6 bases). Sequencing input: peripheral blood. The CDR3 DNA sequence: TGTGCCAGCAGTTTAACATTACAGGGAAGCTCCTATAATTCACCCCTCCACTTT. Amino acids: CASSLTLQGSSYNSPLHF.